This is a list of T cell receptor beta chains from one sample in a study of blood T cell repertoires in COVID-19. The table came from immunoSEQ multiplex PCR; TCRdb's copy has only in-frame clones and leaves some out. Of some 150,000 clones in the sample, roughly 90% are singletons; the top ten hold about 10%. The sequenced sample consisted of peripheral blood. Receptors were obtained from a man aged 45-65 years with active or convalescent COVID-19. Both conserved end residues are part of each CDR3. D genes are given only for firm matches. Some rows have no size entry. The others give once, few or many, or a class for an expanded clone.

TRBD1	TRBV18	-	TRBJ1-2	TGTGCCAGCTCAGTCGACAGGGGGGATGGCTACACCTTC	CASSVDRGDGYTF
TRBD2	TRBV27	-	TRBJ2-3	TGTGCCAGCGGGCTAGCGGTTGCTAGCACAGATACGCAGTATTTT	CASGLAVASTDTQYF
TRBD1	TRBV20-1	-	TRBJ2-7	TGCAGTGCCAGTCTCGGGGGGACAGGGTACCTCGAGCAGTACTTC	CSASLGGTGYLEQYF
TRBD2	TRBV11-2	-	TRBJ2-1	TGTGCCAGCAGCCTTCAAAGCGGGGCGATCTACAATGAGCAGTTCTTC	CASSLQSGAIYNEQFF
-	TRBV6-5	-	TRBJ2-7	TGTGCCAGCAGGTACCCCGGGACTCACGAGCAGTACTTC	CASRYPGTHEQYF
-	TRBV9	-	TRBJ2-7	TGTGCCAGCAGCGGACTTATCGGCTACGAGCAGTACTTC	CASSGLIGYEQYF
-	TRBV6-5	-	TRBJ1-1	TGTGCCAGCAGTTACCCGGGCGGGATGAACACTGAAGCTTTCTTT	CASSYPGGMNTEAFF
-	TRBV7-3	few	TRBJ2-6	TGTGCCAGCAGCTTAGGCCCGTCCCAGGGGGCCAACGTCCTGACTTTC	CASSLGPSQGANVLTF
-	TRBV6-6	-	TRBJ1-1	TGTGCCAGCAGAGTTCAGGGGAACACTGAAGCTTTCTTT	CASRVQGNTEAFF
-	TRBV10-3	-	TRBJ1-6	TGTGCCATCAGTGAGTCAAAAGGAGGAGTGGGTAAGGGTTCACCCCTCCACTTT	CAISESKGGVGKGSPLHF
TRBD1	TRBV19	once	TRBJ1-4	TGTGCCAGTAGTGCCCAGGGGGCCCAAGGTGAAAAACTGTTTTTT	CASSAQGAQGEKLFF
TRBD1	TRBV10-3	once	TRBJ2-2	TGTGCCATCAGGACCAGCAAGGGACAGGGGAAATCCGGGGAGCTGTTTTTT	CAIRTSKGQGKSGELFF
-	TRBV28	-	TRBJ1-6	TGTGCCAGCAGTTTAGGTCGCAGGGGAAGGAATTCACCCCTCCACTTT	CASSLGRRGRNSPLHF
TRBD1	TRBV24-1	once	TRBJ1-6	TGTGCCACCAGTGATCGGACAGGGTTAGAACCCCTCCACTTT	CATSDRTGLEPLHF
TRBD1	TRBV28	few	TRBJ1-3	TGTGCCAGCAGCTCCAAAGACAGGGGGCAATCTGGAAACACCATATATTTT	CASSSKDRGQSGNTIYF
TRBD1	TRBV2	once	TRBJ2-6	TGTGCCAGCAGTCCCGGGACAGGGATCCCTGGGGCCAACGTCCTGACTTTC	CASSPGTGIPGANVLTF
-	TRBV6-1	-	TRBJ1-2	TGTGCCAGCAGTGAATTACAGTATGGCTACACCTTC	CASSELQYGYTF
-	TRBV28	-	TRBJ2-7	TGTGCCAGCAGTCCAGGATCGTACGAGCAGTACTTC	CASSPGSYEQYF
-	TRBV18	-	TRBJ1-2	TGTGCCAGCTCAACGGGACATAACTATGGCTACACCTTC	CASSTGHNYGYTF
-	TRBV6-5	-	TRBJ2-7	TGTGCCAGCAGACCGACAGGCACGATCTCCTACGAGCAGTACTTC	CASRPTGTISYEQYF
-	TRBV18	-	TRBJ1-1	TGTGCCAGCTCACCACCACAGTCCTCCGAAGCTTTCTTT	CASSPPQSSEAFF
-	TRBV9	-	TRBJ2-3	TGTGCCAGCAGCGCCCTCGGCTTGGGGGCCGATACGCAGTATTTT	CASSALGLGADTQYF
TRBD1	TRBV28	once	TRBJ2-5	TGTGCCAGCAGGGGGTGGCAGGGGGCGCAAGAGACCCAGTACTTC	CASRGWQGAQETQYF
-	TRBV6-1	-	TRBJ1-1	TGTGCCAGCAGTGGAAGACCGGGGGACTTGAGGACTGAAGCTTTCTTT	CASSGRPGDLRTEAFF
-	TRBV9	-	TRBJ2-5	TGTGCCAGCAGCGCCGGGTTGACGAATCAAGAGACCCAGTACTTC	CASSAGLTNQETQYF
-	TRBV18	once	TRBJ2-5	TGTGCCAGCTCACCTCAGTCAGAGACCCAGTACTTC	CASSPQSETQYF
-	TRBV2	-	TRBJ1-5	TGTGCCAGCAGTGACAGGGGAGCCGGGCAGCCCCAGCATTTT	CASSDRGAGQPQHF
TRBD1	TRBV5-1	once	TRBJ2-3	TGCGCCAGCAAATCGTGGACAGGTAGCACAGATACGCAGTATTTT	CASKSWTGSTDTQYF
-	TRBV18	-	TRBJ1-3	TGTGCCAGCTCACCAAGCTACGGGAACTCTGGAAACACCATATATTTT	CASSPSYGNSGNTIYF
-	TRBV29-1	-	TRBJ1-2	TGCAGCGTTGAACCACAGGCCATCTATGGCTACACCTTC	CSVEPQAIYGYTF
TRBD2	TRBV11-3	-	TRBJ2-5	TGTGCCAGCAGCGCGGGACTAGCGGGAGGGGGGGAGACCCAGTACTTC	CASSAGLAGGGETQYF
TRBD1	TRBV6-5	once	TRBJ2-7	TGTGCCAGCAGTTCAACAGGGGGCGGCTACGAGCAGTACTTC	CASSSTGGGYEQYF
-	TRBV19	-	TRBJ2-1	TGTGCCAGTAGGGAGCGAAGGAGCTCCTACAATGAGCAGTTCTTC	CASRERRSSYNEQFF
TRBD1	TRBV5-1	-	TRBJ1-2	TGCGCCAGCAGCCCGACAGGGGAAATAGGGGGCTACACCTTC	CASSPTGEIGGYTF
TRBD1	TRBV5-8	-	TRBJ2-3	TGTGCCAGCAGCTTGATGCAGGGGGCAACAGATACGCAGTATTTT	CASSLMQGATDTQYF
TRBD2	TRBV11-2	-	TRBJ2-1	TGTGCCAGCAGCTCCATCGCGGGAGGATCCTACAATGAGCAGTTCTTC	CASSSIAGGSYNEQFF
TRBD1	TRBV3-1/TRBV3-2	-	TRBJ2-7	TGTGCCAGCAGCCAAGTTTGGACAGGGGGCTACGAGCAGTACTTC	CASSQVWTGGYEQYF
-	TRBV19	-	TRBJ2-3	TGTGCCAGTAGTACGGGACTTACGCAGTATTTT	CASSTGLTQYF
TRBD1	TRBV9	-	TRBJ2-5	TGTGCCAGCAGCGTAGAGTCAGGGGGCTCCGGAACCCAGTACTTC	CASSVESGGSGTQYF
-	TRBV5-1	once	TRBJ2-2	TGCGCCAGCAGCTTGGGGCGAGCGGTAAACACCGGGGAGCTGTTTTTT	CASSLGRAVNTGELFF
-	TRBV30	-	TRBJ1-1	TGTGCCTGGACCGAACGGTCGAGATTGAACACTGAAGCTTTCTTT	CAWTERSRLNTEAFF
TRBD1	TRBV4-1	once	TRBJ1-4	TGCGCCAGCAGCTTACGGGGGACAGCAGCTAATGAAAAACTGTTTTTT	CASSLRGTAANEKLFF
-	TRBV15	-	TRBJ2-1	TGTGCCACCAGCAGAGGGGGCAGCCTCTCCTACAATGAGCAGTTCTTC	CATSRGGSLSYNEQFF
-	TRBV7-9	-	TRBJ1-1	TGTGCCAGCAGCTTAGCGCGGGGGCAGTACACTGAAGCTTTCTTT	CASSLARGQYTEAFF
-	TRBV6-1	-	TRBJ1-4	TGTGCCAGCAGTGAAGTTCCCGGCAGTGCGGTAGAACTGTTTTTT	CASSEVPGSAVELFF
-	TRBV7-9	-	TRBJ1-3	TGTGCCAGCAGCTTAGCCTACAGCTCCTCTGGAAACACCATATATTTT	CASSLAYSSSGNTIYF
-	TRBV20-1	-	TRBJ2-2	TGCAGTGCTAGTCTAGGCGGGGCGAACACCGGGGAGCTGTTTTTT	CSASLGGANTGELFF